This T cell receptor beta chain was profiled in a study of cytomegalovirus exposure and HLA in healthy donors. Study conclusions and caveats: Earlier results showed most TCR beta V segments being productive about 87% or about 30% of the time. V- and J-gene trimming in TCR beta was tied to a missense DCLRE1C variant by an analysis performed later.

V was pared by 6 bases and J by 4 bases, with 6 bases of the junction left unmatched. This CDR3 is 15 amino acids long. In germline, CDR1 is MRHNA, CDR2 SNTAGT. On this clone itself: Its antigen is not identified.

The primer mix had 60 Vbeta and 13 Jbeta primers. The table came from immunoSEQ multiplex PCR; TCRdb's copy has only in-frame clones and leaves some out. The sample holds about 200,000 clones; 65% to 80% are singletons and the top ten take about 16%. This chain joins TRBV6-4 and TRBJ1-2; 12 nucleotides align to TRBD1. This clonotype was obtained from a man aged 40-49 years in good health and CMV-seronegative. Material for sequencing was PBMCs. For the CDR3, the DNA is TGTGCCAGCAGGCCGGGACAGGGGGCCGGCTATGGCTACACCTTC. This gives the protein CASRPGQGAGYGYTF.